A selection of T cell receptor beta chains follows, all from one sample in a study of long-term antiretroviral therapy in people with HIV. The table came from immunoSEQ multiplex PCR; TCRdb's copy has only in-frame clones and leaves some out. The table shows about 20,000 clones, with 80% to 85% occurring only once. The sample here was unsorted PBMCs, taken 1.2 years after starting antiretroviral therapy. Receptors were obtained from a woman between 40 and 50 years old with HIV. The CDR3 runs from the conserved cysteine through the conserved F or W. The D gene is left open where the match is weak. The size entry is marked missing in some rows and otherwise reads once, few, many or a size class.

clone size,V gene,D gene,J gene,CDR3 DNA,CDR3 protein
NA,TRBV5-4,NA,TRBJ1-2,TGTGCCAGCAGCTTGGATCTGAGCCGCTATGGCTACACCTTC,CASSLDLSRYGYTF
NA,TRBV5-1,NA,TRBJ2-7,TGCGCCAGCTCCCTAGAACCGACCCCCTACGAGCAGTACTTC,CASSLEPTPYEQYF
NA,TRBV6-5,NA,TRBJ1-2,TGTGCCAGCAGTCCCTCCGACCGGCCCCTCTATGGCTACACCTTC,CASSPSDRPLYGYTF
NA,TRBV9,TRBD2,TRBJ2-1,TGTGCCAGCAGCGCGCTAGCGGGAGGGCCTGGCAATGAGCAGTTCTTC,CASSALAGGPGNEQFF
NA,TRBV18,NA,TRBJ2-6,TGTGCCAGCTCACCACCGCGACAGTCAACTGGGGCCAACGTCCTGACTTTC,CASSPPRQSTGANVLTF
NA,TRBV5-1,NA,TRBJ2-3,TGCGCCAGCAGCTTGGTGCTACTCACTAGCACAGATACGCAGTATTTT,CASSLVLLTSTDTQYF
NA,TRBV9,NA,TRBJ2-3,TGTGCCAGCAGCTCTGGTCCCGTGGGGACAGATACGCAGTATTTT,CASSSGPVGTDTQYF
NA,TRBV9,NA,TRBJ1-1,TGTGCCAGCCGCCCAGGGGACACTGAAGCTTTCTTT,CASRPGDTEAFF
NA,TRBV6-5,TRBD2,TRBJ2-7,TGTGCCAGCAGTTATATAGCGGGAGTCTACGAGCAGTACTTC,CASSYIAGVYEQYF
once,TRBV6-5,NA,TRBJ2-7,TGTGCCACCGGGAGGGGGCCCGAGCAGTACTTC,CATGRGPEQYF
medium-sized,TRBV4-2,NA,TRBJ2-7,TGTGCCAGCAGCCAGATCCGGGACGGGAGATACGAGCAGTACTTC,CASSQIRDGRYEQYF
NA,TRBV5-1,TRBD2,TRBJ2-1,TGCGCCAGCGGAGCGGGAGGGTACAATGAGCAGTTCTTC,CASGAGGYNEQFF
NA,TRBV19,NA,TRBJ2-3,TGTGCCAGTAGAGGAGGTTTGGCAGATACGCAGTATTTT,CASRGGLADTQYF
NA,TRBV27,NA,TRBJ1-1,TGTGCCAGCAGGGAGGACAGTTTGAACACTGAAGCTTTCTTT,CASREDSLNTEAFF
NA,TRBV9,NA,TRBJ2-7,TGTGCCAGCAGCGTAGGTCCGGGTGACGAGCAGTACTTC,CASSVGPGDEQYF
few,TRBV7-9,TRBD1,TRBJ1-5,TGTGCCAGCAGCTTAGGTGGGGACAGGCGTCCTGGCAATCAGCCCCAGCATTTT,CASSLGGDRRPGNQPQHF
few,TRBV27,NA,TRBJ2-7,TGTGCCAGCAGTTTCGGCCCTGCCTACGAGCAGTACTTC,CASSFGPAYEQYF
NA,TRBV19,NA,TRBJ2-6,TGTGCCAGTAGTATGGTCTCTGGGGCCAACGTCCTGACTTTC,CASSMVSGANVLTF
NA,TRBV10-3,NA,TRBJ2-1,TGTGCCATCAGTGGGACTATCAGCTCCTACAATGAGCAGTTCTTC,CAISGTISSYNEQFF
few,TRBV10-3,NA,TRBJ2-7,TGTGCCATCAGTGATCATACTAGAAACGCCTACGAGCAGTACTTC,CAISDHTRNAYEQYF
NA,TRBV27,TRBD2,TRBJ2-7,TGTGCCAGCAGTCCCCTAGGGACTAGCGGGAGTGGGAACGAGCAGTACTTC,CASSPLGTSGSGNEQYF
NA,TRBV30,TRBD1,TRBJ2-1,TGTGCCTGGAGTCCACCGGGACAGGGGATTGAGCAGTTCTTC,CAWSPPGQGIEQFF
NA,TRBV7-9,TRBD2,TRBJ2-7,TGTGCCAGCAGCCCGGGACTAGCGGGAGCGAAAGAGCAGTACTTC,CASSPGLAGAKEQYF
NA,TRBV29-1,NA,TRBJ2-2,TGCAGCGTTGCAGACACCGGGGAGCTGTTTTTT,CSVADTGELFF
NA,TRBV15,NA,TRBJ1-1,TGTGCCACCAGTACACATGGCTTGAACACTGAAGCTTTCTTT,CATSTHGLNTEAFF
NA,TRBV6-6,TRBD1,TRBJ2-7,TGTGCCAGCAGTTATTCCGACAGGGGATCCTACGAGCAGTACTTC,CASSYSDRGSYEQYF
NA,TRBV27,TRBD1,TRBJ2-7,TGTGCCAGCAGTTCCGGGACAGGGGGCTACGAGCAGTACTTC,CASSSGTGGYEQYF
NA,TRBV6-5,NA,TRBJ2-2,TGTGCCAGCAGTTACTCGCCGGATAGAACGGAAGAGGAGCTGTTTTTT,CASSYSPDRTEEELFF
NA,TRBV19,TRBD2,TRBJ2-7,TGTGCCAGTAGTCCCCGATTACCCGGGACTAGCGGGAGGCGGGGGACCTACGAGCAGTACTTC,CASSPRLPGTSGRRGTYEQYF
NA,TRBV9,NA,TRBJ2-2,TGTGCCAGCAGCGTAGTTTTCGGTGTCGGGGAGCTGTTTTTT,CASSVVFGVGELFF
NA,TRBV7-9,NA,TRBJ1-4,TGTGCCAGCAGCCCAACCGCTGGTAATGAAAAACTGTTTTTT,CASSPTAGNEKLFF
NA,TRBV5-4,TRBD1,TRBJ1-2,TGTGCCAGCAGCGGTCGGGACAGGGGGCAGTCTGGCTACACCTTC,CASSGRDRGQSGYTF
few,TRBV30,NA,TRBJ1-2,TGTGCCTGGACCCTACCGACAGGAGGAGGTGGTGGCTACACCTTC,CAWTLPTGGGGGYTF
NA,TRBV4-1,NA,TRBJ2-7,TGCGCCAGCAGCCAAGTGGCAGGAACCCACTACGAGCAGTACTTC,CASSQVAGTHYEQYF
NA,TRBV7-9,NA,TRBJ2-1,TGTGCCAGCAGCTTCTTCGTCTCGGGAGAGCGCAATGAGCAGTTCTTC,CASSFFVSGERNEQFF
NA,TRBV27,NA,TRBJ2-3,TGTGCCAGCAGTTACGCAGGTGGCACAGATACGCAGTATTTT,CASSYAGGTDTQYF
few,TRBV27,NA,TRBJ2-7,TGTGCCAGCAGTTTCGGCCCCTCCTACGAGCAGTACTTC,CASSFGPSYEQYF
once,TRBV29-1,TRBD2,TRBJ2-7,TGCAGCGTTGTTCTAGCGGGAGGAGAGCAGTACTTC,CSVVLAGGEQYF
NA,TRBV18,TRBD2,TRBJ2-7,TGTGCCAGCTCACCGGGTTCCCTAGCGGGAGCCTACGAGCAGTACTTC,CASSPGSLAGAYEQYF
NA,TRBV7-9,NA,TRBJ1-1,TGTGCCAGCAGCGACGACAGGCGTGGCACTGAAGCTTTCTTT,CASSDDRRGTEAFF
NA,TRBV27,NA,TRBJ2-1,TGTGCCAGCAGTTCCGAGACAGAGACCTACAATGAGCAGTTCTTC,CASSSETETYNEQFF
NA,TRBV2,NA,TRBJ2-3,TGTGCCAGCAGTCCTACAGGGTCCCCAGATACGCAGTATTTT,CASSPTGSPDTQYF
once,TRBV5-8,NA,TRBJ1-5,TGTGCCAGCAGTACGGGCGGCAATCAGCCCCAGCATTTT,CASSTGGNQPQHF
NA,TRBV9,NA,TRBJ2-1,TGTGCCAGCGCCTTTTCCGACTCTTACAATGAGCAGTTCTTC,CASAFSDSYNEQFF
NA,TRBV12-5,NA,TRBJ2-7,TGTGCTAGTGGTTTCTCCAGCGAGTACGAGCAGTACTTC,CASGFSSEYEQYF
NA,TRBV7-8,NA,TRBJ1-1,TGTGCCAGCAGCGTCACAGGGGAAGCTTTCTTT,CASSVTGEAFF
NA,TRBV10-3,NA,TRBJ2-7,TGTGCCATCAGTGGACAGCAAGGCTACGAGCAGTACTTC,CAISGQQGYEQYF
NA,TRBV4-1,TRBD1,TRBJ1-4,TGCGCCAGCAGCCAACCCGACAGGGACGATGAAAAACTGTTTTTT,CASSQPDRDDEKLFF
once,TRBV27,TRBD2,TRBJ2-7,TGTGCCAGCAGTTGGACTAGCGGGTACGAGCAGTACTTC,CASSWTSGYEQYF
NA,TRBV6-4,NA,TRBJ1-2,TGTGCCAGGGATCAGGGGAGACGCTACTATGGCTACACCTTC,CARDQGRRYYGYTF
NA,TRBV5-5,NA,TRBJ2-7,TGTGCCAGCAGCTTTCACTACCAGTCCTACGAGCAGTACTTC,CASSFHYQSYEQYF
NA,TRBV1,NA,TRBJ2-7,TGCACCAGCAGCCAAGAATGCGGGGGGACCTCCTACGAGCAGTACTTC,CTSSQECGGTSYEQYF
NA,TRBV7-9,NA,TRBJ2-7,TGTGCCAGCAGTTTCCAGGGCGACGAGCAGTACTTC,CASSFQGDEQYF
NA,TRBV9,NA,TRBJ2-1,TGTGCCAGCAGCGTTCGCCTGTGGCCTCATGAGCAGTTCTTC,CASSVRLWPHEQFF
NA,TRBV29-1,NA,TRBJ2-1,TGCAGCGTTGAAGAGGGTCGACGGAGCCGCGTCGAGTTCTTC,CSVEEGRRSRVEFF
NA,TRBV6-1,TRBD1,TRBJ2-7,TGTGCCAGCAGTGACGCCGGGACAGTTCCCTACGAGCAGTACTTC,CASSDAGTVPYEQYF